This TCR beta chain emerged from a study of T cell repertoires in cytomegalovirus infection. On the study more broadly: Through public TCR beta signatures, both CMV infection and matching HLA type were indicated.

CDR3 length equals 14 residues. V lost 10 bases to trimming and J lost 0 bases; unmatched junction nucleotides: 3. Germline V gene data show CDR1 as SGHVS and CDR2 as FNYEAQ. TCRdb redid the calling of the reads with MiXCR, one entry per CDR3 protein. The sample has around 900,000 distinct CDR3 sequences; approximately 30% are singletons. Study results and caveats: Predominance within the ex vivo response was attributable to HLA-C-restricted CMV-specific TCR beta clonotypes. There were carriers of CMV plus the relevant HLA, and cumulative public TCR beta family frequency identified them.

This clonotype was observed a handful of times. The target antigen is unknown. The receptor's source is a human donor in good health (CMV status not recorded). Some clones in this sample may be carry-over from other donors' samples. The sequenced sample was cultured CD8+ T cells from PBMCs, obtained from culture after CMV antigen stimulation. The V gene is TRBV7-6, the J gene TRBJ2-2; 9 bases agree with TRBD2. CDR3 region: CATLAGTNTGELFF. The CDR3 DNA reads TGTGCCACCCTAGCGGGGACGAACACCGGGGAGCTGTTTTTT.